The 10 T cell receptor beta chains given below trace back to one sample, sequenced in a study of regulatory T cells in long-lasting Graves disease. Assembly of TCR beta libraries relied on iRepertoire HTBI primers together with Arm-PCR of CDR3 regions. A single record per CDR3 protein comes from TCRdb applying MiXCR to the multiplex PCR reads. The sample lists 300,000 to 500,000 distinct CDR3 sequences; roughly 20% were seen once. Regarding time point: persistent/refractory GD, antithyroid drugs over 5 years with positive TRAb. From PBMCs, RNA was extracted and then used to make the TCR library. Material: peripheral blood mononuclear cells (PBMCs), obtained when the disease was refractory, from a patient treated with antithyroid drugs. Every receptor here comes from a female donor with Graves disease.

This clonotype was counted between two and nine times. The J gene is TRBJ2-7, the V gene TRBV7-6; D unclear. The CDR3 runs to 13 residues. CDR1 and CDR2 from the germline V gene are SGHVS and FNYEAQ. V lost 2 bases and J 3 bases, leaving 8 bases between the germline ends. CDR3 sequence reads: CASSLFKGYEQYF. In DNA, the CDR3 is TGTGCCAGCAGCTTATTTAAGGGCTACGAGCAGTACTTC. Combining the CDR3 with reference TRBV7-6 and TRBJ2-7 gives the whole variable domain GAGVSQSPRYKVTKRGQDVALRCDPISGHVSLYWYRQALGQGPEFLTYFNYEAQQDKSGLPNDRFSAERPEGSISTLTIQRTEQRDSAMYRCASSLFKGYEQYFGPGTRLTVT.

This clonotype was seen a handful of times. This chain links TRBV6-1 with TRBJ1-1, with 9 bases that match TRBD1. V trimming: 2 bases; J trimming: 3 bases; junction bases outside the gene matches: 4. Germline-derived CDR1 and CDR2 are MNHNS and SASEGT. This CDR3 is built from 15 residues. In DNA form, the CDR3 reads TGTGCCAGCAGTGAATACAGGGGGCAGGACACTGAAGCTTTCTTT. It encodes CASSEYRGQDTEAFF.

In nucleotides, the CDR3 is TGTGCCTGGAGGACAGGTTATAACACCGGGGAGCTGTTTTTT. As protein: CAWRTGYNTGELFF. J is TRBJ2-2 and V is TRBV30; tentative D call: TRBD1 (6 bases). This CDR3 has 14 amino acids. V lost 3 bases, J lost 2 bases, and 10 bases lay in between. CDR1 and CDR2 (germline): GTSNPN, SVGIG (reference sequence).

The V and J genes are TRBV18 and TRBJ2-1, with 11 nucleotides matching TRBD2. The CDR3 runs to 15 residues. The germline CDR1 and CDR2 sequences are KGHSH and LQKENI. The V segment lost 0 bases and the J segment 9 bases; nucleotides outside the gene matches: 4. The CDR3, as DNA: TGTGCCAGCTCACCACCTAGCGGGAGGGCCGCTGAGCAGTTCTTC. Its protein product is CASSPPSGRAAEQFF.

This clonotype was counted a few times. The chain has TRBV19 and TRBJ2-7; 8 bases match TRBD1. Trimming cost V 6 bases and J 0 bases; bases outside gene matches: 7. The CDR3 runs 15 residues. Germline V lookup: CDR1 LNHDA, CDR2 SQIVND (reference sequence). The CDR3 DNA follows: TGTGCCAGTAGAATTGGACAGGGAGTCTCCTACGAGCAGTACTTC. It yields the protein CASRIGQGVSYEQYF.

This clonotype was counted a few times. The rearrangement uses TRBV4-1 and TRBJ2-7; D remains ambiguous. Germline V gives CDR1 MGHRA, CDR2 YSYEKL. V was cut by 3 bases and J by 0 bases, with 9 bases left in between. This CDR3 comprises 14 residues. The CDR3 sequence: CASSQLDFSYEQYF. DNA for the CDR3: TGCGCCAGCAGCCAGCTAGACTTCTCCTACGAGCAGTACTTC.

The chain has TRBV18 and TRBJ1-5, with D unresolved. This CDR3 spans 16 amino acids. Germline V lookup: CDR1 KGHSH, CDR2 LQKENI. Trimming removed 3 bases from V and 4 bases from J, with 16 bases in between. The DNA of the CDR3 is TGTGCCAGCTCACCTTCCCCTAGACCGGAAAATCAGCCCCAGCATTTT. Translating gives CASSPSPRPENQPQHF.

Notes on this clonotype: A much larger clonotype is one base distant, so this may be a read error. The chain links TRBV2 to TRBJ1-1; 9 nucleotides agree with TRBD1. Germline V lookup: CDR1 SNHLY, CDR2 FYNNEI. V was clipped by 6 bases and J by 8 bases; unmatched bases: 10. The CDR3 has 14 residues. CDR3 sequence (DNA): TGTGCCAGCAGAGCCGGGACAGGGCTTGGGGAAGCTTTCTTT. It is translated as CASRAGTGLGEAFF.

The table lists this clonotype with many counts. The CDR3 DNA reads TGTGCCAGCAGTGTAGGTAGCGGGCCCCTGGGGGGCAATGAGCAGTTCTTC. Its translation is CASSVGSGPLGGNEQFF. This chain uses TRBV27 with TRBJ2-1; 7 bases are shared with TRBD2. Germline-derived CDR1 and CDR2 are MNHEY and SMNVEV (reference sequence). This CDR3 spans 17 amino acids. J lost 6 bases, V lost 5 bases, and 16 bases had no gene match.

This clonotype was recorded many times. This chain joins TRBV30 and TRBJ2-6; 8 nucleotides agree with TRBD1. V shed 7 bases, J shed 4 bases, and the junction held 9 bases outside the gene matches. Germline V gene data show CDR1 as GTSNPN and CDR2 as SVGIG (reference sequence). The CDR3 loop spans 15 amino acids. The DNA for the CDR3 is TGTGCCTTAACCGGACAGGGCTCGGGGGCCAACGTCCTGACTTTC. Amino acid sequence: CALTGQGSGANVLTF.